Listed below are T cell receptor beta chains from one sample, sequenced in a study of T cells after posttransplantation cyclophosphamide. Produced via immunoSEQ multiplex PCR; TCRdb's table is partial and in-frame only. The specimen has approximately 11,000 clones, none found just once. Here the sequenced sample was PBMCs, taken after allogeneic stem cell transplant with posttransplant cyclophosphamide. These receptors all come from a female patient in her forties or fifties who received an allogeneic stem cell transplant from a related donor, was CMV-positive, and had no GVHD. Some T cells may arise from the graft donor. CDR3s include the opening cysteine and the closing phenylalanine or tryptophan. Each record gives: J gene, clone size, V gene, D gene, CDR3 DNA, CDR3 protein. A D gene is named only where the DNA matches it firmly. Only some rows state a clone size, as once, few, many or a class for expanded clones.

j_call: TRBJ1-1; clone_size: many; v_call: TRBV6-1; d_call: .; cdr3_nt: TGTGCCAGCAGGGAGGGGAACACTGAAGCTTTCTTT; cdr3_aa: CASREGNTEAFF
j_call: TRBJ2-1; clone_size: medium-sized; v_call: TRBV6-5; d_call: .; cdr3_nt: TGTGCCAGCAGTCAACAGACAGGAAGCAGGGATGAGCAGTTCTTC; cdr3_aa: CASSQQTGSRDEQFF
j_call: TRBJ2-1; clone_size: many; v_call: TRBV10-2; d_call: .; cdr3_nt: TGCGCCAGCAATGGGGGGTCCAATGAGCAGTTCTTC; cdr3_aa: CASNGGSNEQFF
j_call: TRBJ1-4; clone_size: many; v_call: TRBV27; d_call: TRBD1; cdr3_nt: TGTGCCAGCAGTTCTCCCCGCGGACAGGATTCATTTAATGAAAAACTGTTTTTT; cdr3_aa: CASSSPRGQDSFNEKLFF
j_call: TRBJ1-3; clone_size: many; v_call: TRBV4-2; d_call: .; cdr3_nt: TGTGCCAGCAGCCAAGAAACAGGGCTTGGAAACACCATATATTTT; cdr3_aa: CASSQETGLGNTIYF
j_call: TRBJ1-3; clone_size: many; v_call: TRBV28; d_call: .; cdr3_nt: TGTGCCAGCAGTGAAACTCCCGGGAGGGCCACAAACACCATATATTTT; cdr3_aa: CASSETPGRATNTIYF
j_call: TRBJ2-5; clone_size: many; v_call: TRBV4-1; d_call: .; cdr3_nt: TGCGCCAGCAGCCCTCCCGAGGGACAAGGGACCCAGTACTTC; cdr3_aa: CASSPPEGQGTQYF
j_call: TRBJ2-1; clone_size: many; v_call: TRBV19; d_call: .; cdr3_nt: TGTGCCAGTAGTTCCTTCTCGGAGAGCAATGAGCAGTTCTTC; cdr3_aa: CASSSFSESNEQFF
j_call: TRBJ1-4; clone_size: many; v_call: TRBV10-2; d_call: TRBD1; cdr3_nt: TGCGCCAGCAGTTCCCCGGACAGGGTGGGAGAAAAACTGTTTTTT; cdr3_aa: CASSSPDRVGEKLFF
j_call: TRBJ2-7; clone_size: medium-sized; v_call: TRBV19; d_call: .; cdr3_nt: TGTGCCAGTAGAGGGGGGGCGGCAGGCGAGCAGTACTTC; cdr3_aa: CASRGGAAGEQYF
j_call: TRBJ1-6; clone_size: many; v_call: TRBV6-6; d_call: TRBD1; cdr3_nt: TGTGCCAGCAGTTATGATGTAAGACAGGGGAATTCACCCCTCCACTTT; cdr3_aa: CASSYDVRQGNSPLHF
j_call: TRBJ1-6; clone_size: .; v_call: TRBV7-9; d_call: .; cdr3_nt: TGTGCCAGCAGACGGGAAAGCTCCTATAATTCACCCCTCCACTTT; cdr3_aa: CASRRESSYNSPLHF
j_call: TRBJ1-1; clone_size: many; v_call: TRBV6-6; d_call: TRBD1; cdr3_nt: TGTGCCAGCAGCCCGGGACAGAGAAACACTGAAGCTTTCTTT; cdr3_aa: CASSPGQRNTEAFF
j_call: TRBJ2-1; clone_size: many; v_call: TRBV7-2; d_call: .; cdr3_nt: TGTGCCAGCAGCCTAACCGCTTACAATGAGCAGTTCTTC; cdr3_aa: CASSLTAYNEQFF
j_call: TRBJ1-1; clone_size: many; v_call: TRBV11-2; d_call: TRBD1; cdr3_nt: TGTGCCAGCAGCTTAGGGGGACCGGGACAGGGACGTTCGGCTTTCTTT; cdr3_aa: CASSLGGPGQGRSAFF
j_call: TRBJ2-5; clone_size: many; v_call: TRBV19; d_call: TRBD2; cdr3_nt: TGTGCCAGTAGTATAGGGGGGACTAGCGGGCTCGAGACCCAGTACTTC; cdr3_aa: CASSIGGTSGLETQYF
j_call: TRBJ1-2; clone_size: many; v_call: TRBV9; d_call: .; cdr3_nt: TGTGCCAGCAGCGTAGCCGGGACACCCAATTTCTATGGCTACACCTTC; cdr3_aa: CASSVAGTPNFYGYTF